This TCR beta chain was identified in a study of blood T cell repertoires in COVID-19. On the study more broadly: COVID-19 samples from acute and convalescent phases originated in the United States, Italy and Spain. Sources were T cells, B-cell-depleted T cells, or PBMCs; the material itself was cDNA or gDNA.

Looked up from germline, CDR1 is SGHAT and CDR2 is FQNNGV. This CDR3 has 15 amino acids. V lost 1 base, J lost 5 bases, and 14 bases lay in between. Per the original data handling: Quantification of nucleated cells was approximated via reference gene primer amplification. Clones were read by immunoSEQ multiplex PCR, and TCRdb kept only the in-frame ones, dropping some. V, J and clone size derive from that table, while D and trimming were established from the DNA sequence. The repertoire holds approximately 500,000 clones, with roughly nine tenths as singletons. Seattle patient enrollment occurred during active infection, with longitudinal follow-up thereafter.

The genes are TRBV11-2 and TRBJ1-1, with D maybe TRBD1 (5 bases). The specimen sequenced was peripheral blood. The source is a woman aged 50 to 60 with COVID-19, enrolled during active disease. CDR3 in DNA: TGTGCCAGCAGCTTAGGTAACGACAGAAAAACTGAAGCTTTCTTT. Translation gives CASSLGNDRKTEAFF.